The present T cell receptor (beta chain) was sequenced within a study of CD4+ T cells in melanoma. Germline V lookup: CDR1 MNHNS, CDR2 SASEGT. The ends lost 6 bases at V and 0 bases at J; junction bases unmatched: 5. This CDR3 spans 15 amino acids. TCRdb keeps only in-frame clones here, not all; method: immunoSEQ multiplex PCR. The sample contains more than 110,000 clones, around nine tenths of which appear only once. Points on this clone: Antigen unknown.

Whole-study findings and limits: Neoantigen-specific CD4+ T cells in melanoma reportedly had diverse differentiation states. A reported correlation linked neoantigen-specific CD4+ T cells to CD8+, macrophage and B cell function.

This clonotype originated in a human donor with melanoma. The chain links TRBV6-1 to TRBJ2-1; 7 nucleotides align to TRBD1. CDR3 residues: CASSSQGYSYNEQFF. CDR3 nucleotides: TGTGCCAGCAGCTCACAGGGGTACTCCTACAATGAGCAGTTCTTC.